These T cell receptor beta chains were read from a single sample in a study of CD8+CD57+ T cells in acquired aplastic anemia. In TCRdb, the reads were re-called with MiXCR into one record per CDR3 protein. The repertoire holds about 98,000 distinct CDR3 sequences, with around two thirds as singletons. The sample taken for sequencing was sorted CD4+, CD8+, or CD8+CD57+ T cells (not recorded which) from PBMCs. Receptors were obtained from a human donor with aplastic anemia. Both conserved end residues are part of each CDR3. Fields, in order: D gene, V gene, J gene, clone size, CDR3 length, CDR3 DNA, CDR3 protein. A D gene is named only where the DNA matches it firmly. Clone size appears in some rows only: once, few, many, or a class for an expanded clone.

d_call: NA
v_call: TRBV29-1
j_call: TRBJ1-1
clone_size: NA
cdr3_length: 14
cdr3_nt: TGCAGCGTTGCTTCCGGGACCCGGGGCACTGAAGCTTTCTTT
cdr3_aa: CSVASGTRGTEAFF

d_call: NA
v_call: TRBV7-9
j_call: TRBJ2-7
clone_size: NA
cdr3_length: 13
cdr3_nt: TGTGCCAGCAGCTTAGCGACAGCGAACGAGCAGTACTTC
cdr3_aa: CASSLATANEQYF

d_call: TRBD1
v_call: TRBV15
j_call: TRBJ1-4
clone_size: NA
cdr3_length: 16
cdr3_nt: TGTGCCACCAGCGGACAGGTATCTGGCACTAATGAAAAACTGTTTTTT
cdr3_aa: CATSGQVSGTNEKLFF

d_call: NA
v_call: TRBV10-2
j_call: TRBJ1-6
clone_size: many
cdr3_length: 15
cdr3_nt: TGCGCCAGCAGTGAAAGGGCCAGCTATAATTCACCCCTCCACTTT
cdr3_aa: CASSERASYNSPLHF

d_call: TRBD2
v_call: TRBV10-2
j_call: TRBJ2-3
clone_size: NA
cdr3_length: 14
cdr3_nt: TGCGCCAGCAGAGCGGGAGAATCGACAGATACGCAGTATTTT
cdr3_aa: CASRAGESTDTQYF

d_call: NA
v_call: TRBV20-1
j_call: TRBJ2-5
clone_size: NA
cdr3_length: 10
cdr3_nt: TGCAGTGCTAGAAATGGGTCCCAGTACTTC
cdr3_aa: CSARNGSQYF

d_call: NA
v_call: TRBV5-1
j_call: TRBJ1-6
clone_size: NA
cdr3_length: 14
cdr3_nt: TGCGCCAGCAGCTTGGCCCTCGAAGGTTCACCCCTCCACTTT
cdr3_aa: CASSLALEGSPLHF

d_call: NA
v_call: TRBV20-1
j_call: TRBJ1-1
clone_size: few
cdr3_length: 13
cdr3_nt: TGCAGTGCAAAGTACCAGGGGTGGGGTGAAGCTTTCTTT
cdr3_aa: CSAKYQGWGEAFF

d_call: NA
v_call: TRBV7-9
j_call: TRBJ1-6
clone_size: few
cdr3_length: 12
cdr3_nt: TGTGCCGGCGAGGGTCTAAATTCACCCCTCCACTTT
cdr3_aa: CAGEGLNSPLHF

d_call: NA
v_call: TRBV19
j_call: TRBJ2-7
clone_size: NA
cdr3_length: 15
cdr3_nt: TGTGCCAGTAGTCCTCGGACAGTGTTCTCCTACGAGCAGTACTTC
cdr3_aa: CASSPRTVFSYEQYF

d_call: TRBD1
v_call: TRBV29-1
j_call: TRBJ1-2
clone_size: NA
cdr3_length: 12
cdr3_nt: TGCAGCGTGCCCGGGACAGGGAATGGCTACACCTTC
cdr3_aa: CSVPGTGNGYTF

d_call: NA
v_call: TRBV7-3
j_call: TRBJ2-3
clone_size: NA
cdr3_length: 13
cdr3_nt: TGTGCCAGCAGCGCCAACAGGCGAGATACGCAGTATTTT
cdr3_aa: CASSANRRDTQYF

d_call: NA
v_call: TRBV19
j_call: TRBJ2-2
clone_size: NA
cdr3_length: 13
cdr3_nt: TGTGCCAGTAATTCTGCGAACACCGGGGAGCTGTTTTTT
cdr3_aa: CASNSANTGELFF

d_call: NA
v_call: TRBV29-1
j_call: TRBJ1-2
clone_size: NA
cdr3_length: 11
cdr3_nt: TGCAGCGTTCGCCCAGACTATGGCTACACCTTC
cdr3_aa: CSVRPDYGYTF